This TCR beta chain was observed in a study of cytomegalovirus exposure and HLA in healthy donors. Overall study: An early data release held tens of millions of unique TCRs from HLA-typed donors.

A multiplex PCR was run with 60 Vbeta primers and 13 Jbeta primers. Assay: immunoSEQ multiplex PCR; the TCRdb copy retains only in-frame clones and omits some. The table shows about 160,000 clones, with roughly four fifths occurring only once. Study-level results: It was assumed in the presence/absence analyses that sequencing depth was roughly uniform across donors. Equally common other TCR beta chains were less clonally expanded than HLA-associated ones, a later analysis found. Later analysis showed TCR association rates varying by HLA locus, highest for DRB1 and lowest for HLA-C.

Worth noting for this clone: The antigen is undetermined.

The sequenced sample was PBMCs. The sequence was obtained from a man aged 55-75 years in good health and CMV-seronegative.

The CDR3, as DNA: TGTGCCAGCAGCAAAAGAGGGACAGTGGTCACCGGGGAGCTGTTTTTT. This codes for CASSKRGTVVTGELFF. The chain recombines TRBV7-2 with TRBJ2-2; 7 nucleotides match TRBD1. This CDR3 spans 16 amino acids. Germline CDR1 reads SGHTA; CDR2 reads FQGNSA. V was pared by 5 bases and J by 4 bases, with 10 bases of the junction left unmatched. Full variable domain (rest looked up from reference TRBV7-2 and TRBJ2-2): GAGVSQSPSNKVTEKGKDVELRCDPISGHTALYWYRQSLGQGLEFLIYFQGNSAPDKSGLPSDRFSAERTGGSVSTLTIQRTQQEDSAVYLCASSKRGTVVTGELFFGEGSRLTVL.